The next 27 T cell receptor beta chains were all read from a single sample in a study of post-analysis software for immune sequencing data. Carried by the TCR beta cDNA libraries were unique molecular identifiers. TCRdb reanalysed the PCR reads using MiXCR and keeps one entry per CDR3 protein. The data contain 450,000 or so distinct CDR3 sequences, roughly 45% of them singletons. The antigens for these receptors are not known. Study findings and constraints: Patients had higher frequencies than controls of four to six TRBV segments, including TRBV5-6, TRBV5-1 and TRBV20-1.

The sample consisted of blood. Receptor source: a girl between 10 and 17 years old with multiple sclerosis.

This clonotype appeared a few times. The chain carries TRBV28 and TRBJ2-5; 8 nucleotides line up with TRBD1. Germline V gives CDR1 MDHEN, CDR2 SYDVKM. Trimming removed 6 bases from V and 4 bases from J; junction bases left unmatched: 7. This CDR3 comprises 14 residues. Written as DNA, the CDR3 is TGTGCCAGCAGCCACGGACAGGGCCTAGAGACCCAGTACTTC. The encoded protein is CASSHGQGLETQYF.

This chain uses TRBV6-6 with TRBJ2-7; TRBD2 might be the D (6 bases). Trimming left V 4 bases short and J 0 bases short, with 10 bases between. CDR1 and CDR2 (germline): MNHNY, SVGAGI (reference sequence). This CDR3 has 14 residues. In DNA form, the CDR3 reads TGTGCCAGCAGTTGGGCGGGGAGCTCCTACGAGCAGTACTTC. Amino acid sequence: CASSWAGSSYEQYF.

This clonotype was counted only a few times. This sequence joins TRBV9 and TRBJ2-5; no definite D call. CDR1 and CDR2 from the germline V gene are SGDLS and YYNGEE. Trimming pared 1 base from V and 2 bases from J, leaving 12 bases between. The CDR3 spans 15 residues. CDR3 region: CASSVSSEVQETQYF. CDR3 coding DNA: TGTGCCAGCAGCGTATCCTCAGAGGTTCAAGAGACCCAGTACTTC. The variable domain in full, completed from reference TRBV9 and TRBJ2-5, reads DSGVTQTPKHLITATGQRVTLRCSPRSGDLSVYWYQQSLDQGLQFLIQYYNGEERAKGNILERFSAQQFPDLHSELNLSSLELGDSALYFCASSVSSEVQETQYFGPGTRLLVL.

This clonotype showed up just a few times. This chain uses TRBV10-3 with TRBJ1-1; a possible D gene is TRBD1 (6 bases). CDR3 length equals 15 residues. Trimming stripped 4 bases from V and 3 bases from J, with 15 bases between. Germline-derived CDR1 and CDR2 are ENHRY and SYGVKD. The CDR3 reads CAISGGHSDDTEAFF. DNA for the CDR3: TGTGCCATCAGTGGGGGACACTCAGACGACACTGAAGCTTTCTTT.

The gene calls are TRBV7-9 and TRBJ1-6; tentatively, D is TRBD1 (5 bases). This CDR3 contains 17 residues. Germline CDR1 is SEHNR and CDR2 is FQNEAQ (reference sequence). V lost 4 bases and J lost 3, with 16 bases in between. The CDR3 DNA reads as TGTGCCAGCAGCTCTGCGAAGATAGGGGTCTATAATTCACCCCTCCACTTT. This encodes CASSSAKIGVYNSPLHF.

This sequence joins TRBV29-1 and TRBJ1-2; D gene unclear. Looked up from germline, CDR1 is SQVTM and CDR2 is ANQGSEA. V dropped 4 bases and J dropped 7 bases, with 10 bases sitting between them. This CDR3 region has 11 residues. The CDR3, as DNA: TGCAGCGTTGGCTTCGACCGTGGCTACACCTTC. This gives the protein CSVGFDRGYTF.

The chain combines TRBV3-1 with TRBJ2-1; D is undetermined. V lost 0 bases, J lost 6 bases, and 9 bases lay in between. The germline gives CDR1 LGHDT, CDR2 YNNKEL (reference sequence). The CDR3 loop spans 14 amino acids. The CDR3 spells CASSQDMWGNEQFF. The CDR3 bases are TGTGCCAGCAGCCAAGATATGTGGGGCAATGAGCAGTTCTTC.

This clonotype was counted a few times. This chain uses TRBV29-1 with TRBJ2-5; 7 bases map to TRBD1. Germline V gene lookup returns CDR1 SQVTM and CDR2 ANQGSEA. The V gene end was trimmed by 7 bases and the J gene end by 7 bases; junction bases not matched to a gene: 9. This CDR3 has 12 residues. The CDR3 DNA is TGCAGCGGGGGAACAGGGGTCGGGACCCAGTACTTC. This translates into CSGGTGVGTQYF.

The V and J genes are TRBV6-1 and TRBJ1-1; D call uncertain. V was pared by 3 bases and J by 0 bases, with 5 bases between. The CDR3 loop spans 13 amino acids. Germline assignment: CDR1 MNHNS and CDR2 SASEGT. CDR3 bases: TGTGCCAGCAGTGACATCGTGAACACTGAAGCTTTCTTT. As protein: CASSDIVNTEAFF.

The rearrangement uses TRBV29-1 and TRBJ2-4; D might be TRBD1 (6 bases). TRBJ2-7 explains the end of the DNA better; the J call may be wrong. The germline V gene has CDR1 SQVTM and CDR2 ANQGSEA. The CDR3 extends over 13 amino acids. The CDR3 nucleotides read TGCAGCGTTAAAAGGACAGCATCCTACGAGCAGTACTTC. It is translated as CSVKRTASYEQYF.

The V and J genes are TRBV9 and TRBJ2-1, with no clear D. CDR1 SGDLS and CDR2 YYNGEE come from the germline V gene. Trimming took off 0 bases at V and 6 bases at J, with 10 bases between the two ends. There are 14 residues in the CDR3. As DNA, the CDR3 is TGTGCCAGCAGCGTAGTTGCGGCTCCCAATGAGCAGTTCTTC. The encoded protein is CASSVVAAPNEQFF.

The chain carries TRBV2 and TRBJ2-7; D is undetermined. From germline, CDR1 is SNHLY and CDR2 FYNNEI. CDR3 length: 13 residues. With 4 bases removed from V and 6 bases from J, the gap between germline ends came to 13 bases. The CDR3 sequence is CASSAIVSAEQYF. The CDR3 region has the DNA TGTGCCAGCAGTGCCATCGTATCCGCCGAGCAGTACTTC.

J is TRBJ2-5 and V is TRBV7-9; the D gene is possibly TRBD1 (6 bases). The germline V and J ends were trimmed by 5 bases and 2 bases, with 12 bases remaining between them. CDR3 length: 14 amino acids. The germline V gene has CDR1 SEHNR and CDR2 FQNEAQ (reference sequence). The CDR3 region has the DNA TGTGCCAGCAGCGCGACAGGTATACAAGAGACCCAGTACTTC. This codes for CASSATGIQETQYF.

This clonotype was observed a few times. The V gene is TRBV12-3 or TRBV12-4, the J gene TRBJ1-2; D remains ambiguous. This CDR3 comprises 13 residues. Trimming cost V 5 bases and J 2 bases, with 9 bases left between them. CDR3 DNA: TGTGCCAGCAGTCCCGCCAGGAACTATGGCTACACCTTC. Protein sequence: CASSPARNYGYTF.

The table lists this clonotype with a few counts. This chain joins TRBV20-1 and TRBJ2-5; tentatively, D is TRBD2 (5 bases). This CDR3 region has 13 residues. The germline V and J ends were trimmed by 6 bases and 5 bases, with 16 bases remaining between them. Germline CDR1 and CDR2: DFQATT and SNEGSKA (reference sequence). The CDR3 region is CSAASFSDETQYF. The CDR3 nucleotides read TGCAGTGCCGCGTCATTTAGCGACGAGACCCAGTACTTC.

The genes are TRBV5-1 and TRBJ2-7, with 7 bases that match TRBD1. Trimming removed 3 bases from V and 5 bases from J; junction bases left unmatched: 5. The CDR3 runs 13 residues. CDR1 is SGHRS, CDR2 YFSETQ, per germline. CDR3 DNA: TGCGCCAGCAGCTCTGGACAGGACAACGAGCAGTACTTC. This encodes CASSSGQDNEQYF.

This chain links TRBV25-1 with TRBJ2-1; weak D call: TRBD1 (5 bases). Germline CDR1 MGHDK, CDR2 SYGVNS. The CDR3 covers 16 residues. V was cut by 4 bases and J by 7 bases, with 20 bases left in between. This chain's CDR3 is CASSAQLGWQGNEQFF. CDR3 coding DNA: TGTGCCAGCAGTGCACAGCTAGGCTGGCAGGGAAATGAGCAGTTCTTC.

This clonotype turned up a few times. J is TRBJ2-3 and V is TRBV25-1; TRBD2 matches at 8 bases. This CDR3 is 18 amino acids long. CDR1 MGHDK and CDR2 SYGVNS come from the germline V gene. Trimming cost V 7 bases and J 1 base; bases outside gene matches: 16. Here the CDR3 DNA reads TGTGCCAGCAACCCGGGACTAGGGTTCTGTGCTGGCACAGATACGCAGTATTTT. Translated, it gives CASNPGLGFCAGTDTQYF.

As regards this clonotype: Since no conserved phenylalanine or tryptophan closes the CDR3, a read error is the likely cause. The chain is built from TRBV12-3 or TRBV12-4 and TRBJ2-1; D possibly corresponds to TRBD2 (6 bases). The CDR3 contains 14 residues. The ends were cut back, 5 bases at V and 4 bases at J, with 12 bases in the middle. The CDR3: CASSGGLKYNEQFV. The DNA for the CDR3 is TGTGCCAGCAGTGGGGGACTGAAATACAATGAGCAGTTCGTC.

This clonotype was counted a single time. The V gene is TRBV7-2, the J gene TRBJ2-3; perhaps TRBD2 as D (6 bases). V was shortened by 4 bases and J by 4 bases, with 15 bases between the two germline ends. CDR3 length: 15 amino acids. The germline gives CDR1 SGHTA, CDR2 FQGNSA. CDR3 protein: CASSSRGSSADTQYF. CDR3 nucleotide sequence: TGTGCCAGCAGCTCCCGGGGGAGTTCCGCAGATACGCAGTATTTT.

This chain uses TRBV5-1 with TRBJ1-1; D remains unclear. This CDR3 is 14 amino acids long. Germline assignment: CDR1 SGHRS and CDR2 YFSETQ. The V end was cut by 0 bases, the J end by 2 bases, with 8 bases between. CDR3 sequence reads: CASSLATQNTEAFF. As DNA, the CDR3 is TGCGCCAGCAGCTTGGCCACCCAAAACACTGAAGCTTTCTTT.

This clonotype turned up a few times. V gene TRBV10-3 combines with J gene TRBJ1-5; D unresolved. The CDR3 contains 13 residues. CDR1 and CDR2 (germline): ENHRY, SYGVKD. Between the trimmed V and J ends, which lost 2 bases and 11 bases, there was a span of 13 bases. The CDR3 protein is CAISEGVQGAQHF. For the CDR3, the DNA is TGTGCCATCAGTGAGGGGGTTCAAGGCGCCCAGCATTTT.

The chain couples TRBV2 to TRBJ1-1, with D hard to call. The CDR3 runs 13 residues. CDR1 SNHLY and CDR2 FYNNEI come from the germline V gene. V was trimmed by 2 bases and J by 4 bases, leaving 8 bases between them. The CDR3 DNA is TGTGCCAGCAGTGAAAAGCGGGGCACTGAAGCTTTCTTT. Translated, it gives CASSEKRGTEAFF.

Remarks on this clonotype: A junction boundary mismatches the germline segment, possibly from a read error. The V call is TRBV29-1, the J call TRBJ1-2, with a weak D call TRBD1 (6 bases). Germline V gene sequence: CDR1 SQVTM, CDR2 ANQGSEA. The CDR3 covers 10 residues. In DNA, the CDR3 is TGCAGCGAGGACAGTAATGGCTGCACCTTC. Protein sequence: CSEDSNGCTF.

This chain joins TRBV7-2 and TRBJ1-5; D gene unclear. The germline V gene encodes CDR1 SGHTA and CDR2 FQGNSA. Trimming removed 1 base from V and 7 bases from J, with 8 bases in between. There are 13 residues in the CDR3. This chain's CDR3 is CASSLEGWQPQHF. The DNA for the CDR3 is TGTGCCAGCAGCTTAGAAGGGTGGCAGCCCCAGCATTTT.

This clonotype has a handful of counts. Here the CDR3 reads CASSTAGNSYEQYF. CDR3 in DNA: TGTGCCAGCAGCACAGCGGGGAACTCCTACGAGCAGTACTTC. The J gene is TRBJ2-7, the V gene TRBV7-9; 7 bases align to TRBD2. The CDR3 covers 14 residues. The V and J ends lost 5 bases and 0 bases, in that order; junction bases with no gene match: 4. The germline V gene has CDR1 SEHNR and CDR2 FQNEAQ (reference sequence).

The chain carries TRBV7-2 and TRBJ2-3, with 8 nucleotides matching TRBD2. With 7 bases clipped from V and 6 bases from J, the junction kept 9 bases outside the gene matches. This CDR3 spans 14 amino acids. Germline lookup yields CDR1 SGHTA and CDR2 FQGNSA. The CDR3 DNA follows: TGTGCCAGCACCATCTCGAGCGGGAGTGATACGCAGTATTTT. It is translated as CASTISSGSDTQYF.